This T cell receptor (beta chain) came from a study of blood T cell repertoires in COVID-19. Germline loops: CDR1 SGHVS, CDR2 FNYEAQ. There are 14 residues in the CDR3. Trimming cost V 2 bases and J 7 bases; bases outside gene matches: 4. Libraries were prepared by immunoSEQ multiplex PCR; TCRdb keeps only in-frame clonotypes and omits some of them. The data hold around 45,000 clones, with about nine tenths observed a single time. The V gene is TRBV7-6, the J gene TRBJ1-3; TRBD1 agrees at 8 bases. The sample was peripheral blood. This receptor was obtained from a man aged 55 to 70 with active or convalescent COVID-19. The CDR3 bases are TGTGCCAGCAGCTTACCGGACAGGGAGAACACCATATATTTT. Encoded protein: CASSLPDRENTIYF.